The entry below gives a single TCR beta chain sequence along with its context. The data were taken from a study of blood T cell repertoires in COVID-19. Study context: T cells, B-cell-depleted T cells, or PBMCs supplied cDNA or gDNA.

The protocol was immunoSEQ multiplex PCR, while the TCRdb copy is restricted to in-frame clones and leaves out a portion. The sample holds 140,000 or so clones, over 70% seen once. The germline V gene encodes CDR1 SEHNR and CDR2 FQNEAQ (reference sequence). This CDR3 region has 16 residues. Deletions cut 5 bases from V and 4 bases from J, with 20 bases between. This receptor was identified in a man aged 50-59 years with active or convalescent COVID-19. The chain links TRBV7-9 to TRBJ1-2, with D perhaps TRBD1 (6 bases). Sequencing was performed on peripheral blood. The CDR3 spells CASSHSSDRTSYGYTF. The CDR3 DNA follows: TGTGCCAGCAGCCACTCATCGGACAGAACATCCTATGGCTACACCTTC.